The 32 T cell receptor beta chains given below trace back to one sample, sequenced in a study of shared clonotypes between healthy human individuals. It was CD45RO-negative cells, positively selected for CCR7, that made up naive CD8 cells, with terminally differentiated effector memory CD45RA+ cells excluded. The protocol was immunoSEQ multiplex PCR, while the TCRdb copy is restricted to in-frame clones and leaves out a portion. The sample has about 2 million clones, 85% to 95% seen once. The sample taken for sequencing was naive CD8+ T cells sorted from blood. All receptors come from a man aged 18 to 30 in good health.

This clone was found many times. The chain joins TRBV5-4 to TRBJ2-2; D ambiguous. CDR1 and CDR2 from the germline V gene are SGHNT and YYREEE (reference sequence). V lost 1 base to trimming and J lost 7 bases, with 11 bases between them. The CDR3 consists of 14 residues. The CDR3 loop reads CASSLFLADGELFF. In DNA form, the CDR3 reads TGTGCCAGCAGCTTGTTTTTAGCTGACGGGGAGCTGTTTTTT.

The genes are TRBV10-3 and TRBJ2-1, with 9 bases fitting TRBD1. In germline, CDR1 is ENHRY, CDR2 SYGVKD. The CDR3 contains 14 residues. The J segment lost 3 bases and the V segment lost 7 bases, leaving 4 bases of the junction unmatched. The CDR3 reads CAITQTGGYNEQFF. As DNA, the CDR3 is TGTGCCATCACCCAGACAGGGGGCTACAATGAGCAGTTCTTC.

The V and J genes are TRBV7-6 and TRBJ2-3; D unresolved. CDR3 length equals 15 residues. V gave up 1 base and J gave up 0 bases, with 8 bases separating them. Germline loops: CDR1 SGHVS, CDR2 FNYEAQ. The CDR3 region is CASSLVLGSTDTQYF. CDR3 DNA sequence: TGTGCCAGCAGCTTAGTACTTGGCAGCACAGATACGCAGTATTTT.

The chain recombines TRBV15 with TRBJ1-6; D is unresolved. V was shortened by 0 bases and J by 2 bases, with 8 bases between the two germline ends. This CDR3 region has 16 residues. Germline loops: CDR1 LNHNV, CDR2 YYDKDF (reference sequence). CDR3 bases: TGTGCCACCAGCAGAGAGAGATTTGCCTATAATTCACCCCTCCACTTT. It codes for CATSRERFAYNSPLHF. Supplemented by reference TRBV15 and TRBJ1-6, the full variable domain reads DAMVIQNPRYQVTQFGKPVTLSCSQTLNHNVMYWYQQKSSQAPKLLFHYYDKDFNNEADTPDNFQSRRPNTSFCFLDIRSPGLGDTAMYLCATSRERFAYNSPLHFGNGTRLTVT.

This clone was seen only a few times. V and J are TRBV7-2 and TRBJ2-2; 9 nucleotides match TRBD2. J gave up 2 bases and V 4 bases, and 5 bases lay outside the gene matches. The germline V gene has CDR1 SGHTA and CDR2 FQGNSA. This CDR3 comprises 16 residues. CDR3 residues: CASSSTSGYNTGELFF. The CDR3 bases are TGTGCCAGCAGCTCAACTAGCGGGTATAACACCGGGGAGCTGTTTTTT.

This chain connects TRBV7-9 to TRBJ1-1; D is unresolved. The CDR3 runs 13 residues. Trimming removed 7 bases from V and 4 bases from J, with 13 bases in between. The V gene's germline CDR1 is SEHNR and CDR2 FQNEAQ (reference sequence). CDR3 region: CASTTGGSTEAFF. CDR3 DNA: TGTGCCAGCACCACGGGAGGAAGCACTGAAGCTTTCTTT.

This chain connects TRBV7-9 to TRBJ2-2; 9 bases match TRBD2. Unmatched junction bases numbered 11, after V lost 5 bases and J lost 4 bases. CDR1 and CDR2 (germline): SEHNR, FQNEAQ (reference sequence). CDR3 length: 17 residues. CDR3 amino acids: CASSLGGSGSPTGELFF. CDR3 in DNA: TGTGCCAGCAGCCTAGGGGGTAGCGGGAGCCCCACCGGGGAGCTGTTTTTT.

The chain has TRBV13 and TRBJ2-3; TRBD1 matches at 8 bases. The CDR3 loop spans 16 amino acids. Losses at the gene ends were 4 bases for V and 0 bases for J; bases not matched to a gene: 6. Germline-derived CDR1 and CDR2 are PRHDT and FYEKMQ (reference sequence). Here the CDR3 DNA reads TGTGCCAGCAGCTCACGGACAGGGTGGAGCACAGATACGCAGTATTTT. This sequence encodes CASSSRTGWSTDTQYF.

The V gene is TRBV6-5, the J gene TRBJ1-5; D gene uncertain. Between the trimmed V and J ends, which lost 5 bases and 13 bases, there was a span of 21 bases. This CDR3 comprises 14 residues. Per the germline V gene, CDR1 is MNHEY and CDR2 is SVGAGI. CDR3 sequence reads: CASSQAIHSHSQHF. CDR3 bases: TGTGCCAGCAGTCAAGCCATTCACTCGCATAGTCAGCATTTT.

V gene TRBV28 combines with J gene TRBJ2-2; 12 positions agree with TRBD2. Germline trimming cut 1 base from V and 0 bases from J; bases unmatched to any gene: 3. The CDR3 is 18 amino acids. CDR1 is MDHEN, CDR2 SYDVKM, per germline. CDR3 amino acids: CASSLSLAGGTNTGELFF. The CDR3 DNA reads TGTGCCAGCAGTTTATCACTAGCGGGGGGAACGAACACCGGGGAGCTGTTTTTT.

The chain employs TRBV28 and TRBJ2-3; 7 nucleotides align to TRBD1. This CDR3 region has 15 residues. J gave up 2 bases and V 3 bases, and 5 bases lay outside the gene matches. The V gene's germline CDR1 is MDHEN and CDR2 SYDVKM. CDR3 loop: CASSLPGGFTDTQYF. In DNA, the CDR3 is TGTGCCAGCAGTTTGCCAGGGGGTTTCACAGATACGCAGTATTTT.

The genes are TRBV7-8 and TRBJ2-5, with 8 bases that match TRBD1. Germline CDR1 reads SGHVS; CDR2 reads FQNEAQ. This CDR3 spans 16 amino acids. The trim removed 5 bases at V and 4 bases at J, leaving 12 bases unmatched. The CDR3 sequence is CASSGRQGPQSETQYF. CDR3 nucleotide sequence: TGTGCCAGCAGCGGAAGACAGGGGCCGCAGTCAGAGACCCAGTACTTC.

The CDR3 sequence: CASSGDGRREINEQYF. For the CDR3, the DNA is TGTGCCAGCAGTGGGGACGGTAGACGGGAGATCAACGAGCAGTACTTC. This chain uses TRBV2 with TRBJ2-7, with TRBD2 as a possible D gene (6 bases). Trimming removed 4 bases from V and 5 bases from J, with 21 bases in between. CDR3 size: 16 residues. Germline lookup yields CDR1 SNHLY and CDR2 FYNNEI.

This sequence joins TRBV27 and TRBJ2-1; 9 nucleotides agree with TRBD1. The germline CDR1 and CDR2 sequences are MNHEY and SMNVEV (reference sequence). The junction had 6 bases not matched to a gene; V was cut back by 5 bases and J by 10 bases. The CDR3 contains 13 residues. CDR3 residues: CASSRGQGYEQFF. CDR3 DNA: TGTGCCAGCAGTCGGGGACAGGGATACGAGCAGTTCTTC.

In its sample, this clone was seen once. This sequence joins TRBV25-1 and TRBJ2-5; D possibly corresponds to TRBD1 (6 bases). CDR1 and CDR2 from the germline V gene are MGHDK and SYGVNS. V was pared by 4 bases and J by 2 bases, with 8 bases between. This CDR3 has 13 amino acids. CDR3 residues: CASSGTVQETQYF. Written as DNA, the CDR3 is TGTGCCAGCAGTGGGACAGTTCAAGAGACCCAGTACTTC.

Points on this clone: Other DNA sequences in the same sample also yield this CDR3. The DNA of the CDR3 is TGTGCCAGCAGCCTAGCCCTCAACACTGAAGCTTTCTTT. This translates into CASSLALNTEAFF. This chain connects TRBV27 to TRBJ1-1; D uncertain. Germline loops: CDR1 MNHEY, CDR2 SMNVEV (reference sequence). The CDR3 has 13 amino acids. V was pared by 6 bases and J by 2 bases, with 10 bases between.

This chain links TRBV5-1 with TRBJ1-1; TRBD1 might be the D (5 bases). This CDR3 region has 14 residues. Trimming took off 1 base at V and 3 bases at J, with 10 bases between the two ends. Germline-derived CDR1 and CDR2 are SGHRS and YFSETQ. The CDR3 DNA reads TGCGCCAGCAGCTTGTGGTCGGGGGACACTGAAGCTTTCTTT. Its translation is CASSLWSGDTEAFF. Together with reference TRBV5-1 and TRBJ1-1, the CDR3 gives the full variable domain: KAGVTQTPRYLIKTRGQQVTLSCSPISGHRSVSWYQQTPGQGLQFLFEYFSETQRNKGNFPGRFSGRQFSNSRSEMNVSTLELGDSALYLCASSLWSGDTEAFFGQGTRLTVV.

The chain carries TRBV7-8 and TRBJ2-7; 8 bases map to TRBD1. The germline gives CDR1 SGHVS, CDR2 FQNEAQ. J gave up 4 bases and V 5 bases, and 10 bases lay outside the gene matches. The CDR3 is 15 amino acids. CDR3 protein: CASSQALDRAYEQYF. CDR3 DNA sequence: TGTGCCAGCAGCCAGGCTCTGGACAGGGCGTACGAGCAGTACTTC.

The chain employs TRBV19 and TRBJ1-4; tentative D call: TRBD1 (5 bases). CDR1 is LNHDA and CDR2 is SQIVND in the germline V gene (reference sequence). The CDR3 is 15 amino acids. The V end lost 9 bases, the J end lost 4 bases, and 18 bases lay between the germline ends. CDR3 loop: CASRERQPFNEKLFF. In DNA form, the CDR3 reads TGTGCCAGCCGAGAGAGACAGCCTTTTAATGAAAAACTGTTTTTT.

CDR3 DNA sequence: TGTGCCCTTAAACGGGGATGGGGCAATGAGCAGTTCTTC. It is translated as CALKRGWGNEQFF. V gene TRBV2 combines with J gene TRBJ2-1, with TRBD2 as a possible D gene (5 bases). The V end lost 11 bases, the J end lost 6 bases, and 17 bases lay between the germline ends. Germline V gene data show CDR1 as SNHLY and CDR2 as FYNNEI. This CDR3 contains 13 residues.

Points on this clone: The same CDR3 arises from other DNA sequences in this sample as well. V gene TRBV4-3 combines with J gene TRBJ2-7; 8 bases map to TRBD2. Unmatched junction bases numbered 2, after V lost 1 base and J lost 3 bases. The length of the CDR3 is 14 residues. Germline CDR1 is LGHNA and CDR2 is YSLEER. Here the CDR3 DNA reads TGCGCCAGCAGCCAAGGTCTAGCGGGCTACGAGCAGTACTTC. Protein product: CASSQGLAGYEQYF.

This rearrangement joins TRBV4-1 to TRBJ2-3, with D possibly called TRBD1 or TRBD2 (6 bases each). The length of the CDR3 is 14 residues. The germline gives CDR1 MGHRA, CDR2 YSYEKL. Between the trimmed V and J ends, which lost 4 bases and 4 bases, there was a span of 12 bases. CDR3 bases: TGCGCCAGCAGCCTCAAGGGGGGTCCAGATACGCAGTATTTT. Protein sequence: CASSLKGGPDTQYF.

The rearrangement uses TRBV9 and TRBJ2-1; D possibly uses TRBD1 or TRBD2 (5 bases each). Trimming left V 3 bases short and J 5 bases short, with 15 bases between. Germline-derived CDR1 and CDR2 are SGDLS and YYNGEE. This CDR3 region has 15 residues. CDR3 amino acids: CASSEGRIYDNEQFF. CDR3 DNA: TGTGCCAGCAGCGAGGGACGGATTTACGACAATGAGCAGTTCTTC.

With respect to this clone: The same CDR3 arises from other DNA sequences in this sample as well. The chain recombines TRBV4-1 with TRBJ2-5; TRBD1 or TRBD2 may be the D gene (5 bases each). The V end was cut by 4 bases, the J end by 5 bases, with 14 bases between. CDR3 length: 14 residues. Germline CDR1 and CDR2: MGHRA and YSYEKL. The CDR3 sequence: CASSPGPSRETQYF. As DNA, the CDR3 is TGCGCCAGCAGCCCGGGGCCTTCGCGGGAGACCCAGTACTTC.

The V call is TRBV27, the J call TRBJ2-1; D is perhaps TRBD2 (5 bases). This CDR3 has 11 residues. The germline gives CDR1 MNHEY, CDR2 SMNVEV (reference sequence). V was shortened by 6 bases and J by 9 bases, with 9 bases between the two germline ends. Written as DNA, the CDR3 is TGTGCCAGCAGGGCGGCGGGTGAGCAGTTCTTC. It specifies CASRAAGEQFF.

This chain connects TRBV7-8 to TRBJ2-7, with 10 positions matching TRBD2. This CDR3 spans 15 amino acids. With 3 bases clipped from V and 4 bases from J, the junction kept 6 bases outside the gene matches. The germline V gene has CDR1 SGHVS and CDR2 FQNEAQ. The DNA for the CDR3 is TGTGCCAGCAGCTTGCTAGCGGGAGTTGGATACGAGCAGTACTTC. It specifies CASSLLAGVGYEQYF. The whole variable domain, filled in from reference TRBV7-8 and TRBJ2-7, reads GAGVSQSPRYKVAKRGQDVALRCDPISGHVSLFWYQQALGQGPEFLTYFQNEAQLDKSGLPSDRFFAERPEGSVSTLKIQRTQQEDSAVYLCASSLLAGVGYEQYFGPGTRLTVT.

The chain carries TRBV7-3 and TRBJ2-3; 8 bases match TRBD2. The CDR3 is 16 residues long. V shed 5 bases and J 1 base; nucleotides not matched to a gene: 8. Germline CDR1 and CDR2: SGHTA and FQGTGA. The CDR3 nucleotides are TGTGCCAGCAGCGCCGCGGGGGGCCGGGGCACAGATACGCAGTATTTT. Protein sequence: CASSAAGGRGTDTQYF.

V is TRBV27 and J is TRBJ1-6, with D possibly being TRBD1 (5 bases). Looked up from germline, CDR1 is MNHEY and CDR2 is SMNVEV (reference sequence). This CDR3 has 16 amino acids. The CDR3 bases are TGTGCGTCCAAATCCAGGGAACCTTTTTATAATTCACCCCTCCACTTT. Translating it yields CASKSREPFYNSPLHF.

This clone has just one count. The chain employs TRBV7-2 and TRBJ2-7, with D unresolved. This CDR3 spans 14 amino acids. Trimming left V 4 bases short and J 2 bases short, with 12 bases between. Germline lookup yields CDR1 SGHTA and CDR2 FQGNSA. The CDR3 bases are TGTGCCAGCAGCTCCGTCGGGTATACCTACGAGCAGTACTTC. It codes for CASSSVGYTYEQYF. Supplemented by reference TRBV7-2 and TRBJ2-7, the full variable domain reads GAGVSQSPSNKVTEKGKDVELRCDPISGHTALYWYRQSLGQGLEFLIYFQGNSAPDKSGLPSDRFSAERTGGSVSTLTIQRTQQEDSAVYLCASSSVGYTYEQYFGPGTRLTVT.

The chain combines TRBV7-9 with TRBJ1-3, with TRBD1 matching over 7 bases. With 4 bases clipped from V and 4 bases from J, the junction kept 1 base outside the gene matches. The CDR3 totals 13 residues. CDR1 and CDR2 (germline): SEHNR, FQNEAQ (reference sequence). For the CDR3, the DNA is TGTGCCAGCAGCTCGGGACAGGGAAACACCATATATTTT. This sequence encodes CASSSGQGNTIYF.

This sequence joins TRBV6-6 and TRBJ1-3; unclear D gene. The V and J ends lost 7 bases and 2 bases respectively, with 6 bases between them. The CDR3 extends over 12 amino acids. Germline V gene data show CDR1 as MNHNY and CDR2 as SVGAGI (reference sequence). The CDR3 nucleotides are TGTGCCAGCAACGACCCTGGAAACACCATATATTTT. It yields the protein CASNDPGNTIYF.

This chain links TRBV10-2 with TRBJ2-3; 8 nucleotides agree with TRBD2. Trimming took 3 bases from V and 3 from J; bases not matched to a gene: 8. The length of the CDR3 is 16 residues. The germline V gene has CDR1 WSHSY and CDR2 SAAADI. The CDR3: CASSDPDGGATDTQYF. The CDR3 coding sequence is TGCGCCAGCAGTGATCCTGACGGGGGGGCGACAGATACGCAGTATTTT.